These 32 T cell receptor beta chains were all obtained from the same sample, sequenced in a study of OX40 agonist ivuxolimab in advanced cancers. This table comes from immunoSEQ multiplex PCR, and its TCRdb copy is limited to in-frame clones, with some not included. The sample has approximately 70,000 clones; about 92% are singletons. Sequenced material: CD4+ or CD8+ T cells sorted from blood, taken in a trial of the OX40 agonist ivuxolimab. Receptors were obtained from an adult with an advanced solid tumor such as melanoma, head and neck, liver or kidney cancer.

The chain links TRBV5-5 to TRBJ1-1; D unclear. Germline loops: CDR1 SGHKS, CDR2 YYEKEE (reference sequence). V dropped 2 bases and J dropped 0 bases, with 23 bases sitting between them. The CDR3 is made up of 19 amino acids. This CDR3 reads CASSFPRVSSLGMNTEAFF. DNA for the CDR3: TGTGCCAGCAGCTTTCCTAGGGTCAGCTCCCTGGGGATGAACACTGAAGCTTTCTTT.

This clone appeared once. The chain recombines TRBV11-3 with TRBJ1-1, with 7 bases aligning to TRBD1. The CDR3 totals 14 residues. Germline V gene data show CDR1 as SGHNT and CDR2 as YENEEA. The junction had 13 bases not matched to a gene; V was cut back by 5 bases and J by 10 bases. CDR3 coding DNA: TGTGCCAGCAGCCCAGGGGGTTTGGGATTTGCAGCTTTCTTT. Translating it yields CASSPGGLGFAAFF. Full variable domain (missing parts from reference TRBV11-3 and TRBJ1-1): EAGVVQSPRYKIIEKKQPVAFWCNPISGHNTLYWYLQNLGQGPELLIRYENEEAVDDSQLPKDRFSAERLKGVDSTLKIQPAELGDSAVYLCASSPGGLGFAAFFGQGTRLTVV.

This clone was counted once. The rearrangement joins TRBV7-8 to TRBJ2-2, with 7 nucleotides matching TRBD2. In germline, CDR1 is SGHVS, CDR2 FQNEAQ. The V segment lost 0 bases and the J segment 3 bases; nucleotides outside the gene matches: 4. The CDR3 totals 16 residues. CDR3 sequence: CASSLAAGDYTGELFF. Here the CDR3 DNA reads TGTGCCAGCAGCTTAGCGGCGGGAGACTACACCGGGGAGCTGTTTTTT. The full variable domain, with the rest looked up from reference TRBV7-8 and TRBJ2-2, is GAGVSQSPRYKVAKRGQDVALRCDPISGHVSLFWYQQALGQGPEFLTYFQNEAQLDKSGLPSDRFFAERPEGSVSTLKIQRTQQEDSAVYLCASSLAAGDYTGELFFGEGSRLTVL.

The J gene is TRBJ2-7, the V gene TRBV19; the D gene is possibly TRBD2 (6 bases). The CDR3 runs 14 residues. V shed 2 bases and J shed 7 bases, with 15 bases lying between them. Germline V CDR1 and CDR2: LNHDA, SQIVND (reference sequence). The chain's CDR3 is CASSIRRGTDEQYF. DNA for the CDR3: TGTGCCAGTAGTATAAGACGGGGGACGGATGAGCAGTACTTC.

This clone has a handful of counts. The chain is built from TRBV5-1 and TRBJ2-7; TRBD1 or TRBD2 may be the D gene (5 bases each). V lost 0 bases, J lost 7 bases, and 14 bases lay in between. CDR3 length: 14 amino acids. In germline, CDR1 is SGHRS, CDR2 YFSETQ. This CDR3 is CASSLGDRSLEQYF. CDR3 sequence (DNA): TGCGCCAGCAGCTTGGGGGACCGCTCCCTGGAGCAGTACTTC.

Turning to this clone: At one end the junction does not follow the germline gene, possibly because of a read error. The rearrangement uses TRBV19 and TRBJ2-7, with D possibly called TRBD1 or TRBD2 (7 bases each). The CDR3 extends over 15 amino acids. Germline V CDR1 and CDR2: LNHDA, SQIVND (reference sequence). The CDR3 DNA reads as TGTGCCAGCAGTATGGTCAGGGGGGGGACCTACGAGCAGTACTTC. Its translation: CASSMVRGGTYEQYF. Full variable domain (remainder filled in from reference TRBV19 and TRBJ2-7): DGGITQSPKYLFRKEGQNVTLSCEQNLNHDAMYWYRQDPGQGLRLIYYSQIVNDFQKGDIAEGYSVSREKKESFPLTVTSAQKNPTAFYLCASSMVRGGTYEQYFGPGTRLTVT.

V is TRBV30 and J is TRBJ2-2, with D possibly matching TRBD1 (6 bases). Germline lookup yields CDR1 GTSNPN and CDR2 SVGIG (reference sequence). With 4 bases removed from V and 0 bases from J, the gap between germline ends came to 12 bases. CDR3 length: 15 amino acids. The CDR3 region is CAWITGTTNTGELFF. As DNA, the CDR3 is TGTGCCTGGATCACCGGGACAACGAACACCGGGGAGCTGTTTTTT.

V gene TRBV5-1 combines with J gene TRBJ1-5; D remains unclear. The CDR3 contains 14 residues. Trimming removed 4 bases at V and 7 bases at J, with 15 bases between. The germline V gene encodes CDR1 SGHRS and CDR2 YFSETQ. The CDR3 is CASSRLEGGQPQHF. As DNA, the CDR3 is TGCGCCAGCAGCCGCCTCGAGGGCGGGCAGCCCCAGCATTTT.

The CDR3 coding sequence is TGTGCCAGCAGCTTAGCCGGACAGGGGCGGGGGGAGACCCAGTACTTC. This translates into CASSLAGQGRGETQYF. This chain connects TRBV11-2 to TRBJ2-5; 9 nucleotides agree with TRBD1. Unmatched junction bases numbered 8, after V lost 1 base and J lost 5 bases. The CDR3 extends over 16 amino acids. Germline values: CDR1 SGHAT, CDR2 FQNNGV.

As regards this clone: Different DNA sequences within this sample yield the same CDR3. The V gene is TRBV7-8, the J gene TRBJ2-7; 11 bases match TRBD2. V lost 5 bases, J lost 4 bases, and 22 bases stayed unmatched. The CDR3 covers 20 residues. CDR1 and CDR2 (germline): SGHVS, FQNEAQ. The CDR3 region is CASSPPDGVKTSGSLYEQYF. In DNA form, the CDR3 reads TGTGCCAGCAGCCCCCCCGACGGGGTCAAAACTAGCGGGAGCCTTTACGAGCAGTACTTC.

This clone occurred once. Written as DNA, the CDR3 is TGTGCCAGCAGTTTATCCGGCGGCTGGCAGCCCCAGCATTTT. Protein: CASSLSGGWQPQHF. The V and J genes are TRBV28 and TRBJ1-5; D is unclear. V dropped 1 base and J dropped 7 bases, with 11 bases sitting between them. The CDR3 covers 14 residues. Germline lookup yields CDR1 MDHEN and CDR2 SYDVKM.

The chain recombines TRBV11-3 with TRBJ2-3; no definite D call. The CDR3 extends over 16 amino acids. The germline V and J ends were trimmed by 0 bases and 5 bases, with 15 bases remaining between them. Germline V gene lookup returns CDR1 SGHNT and CDR2 YENEEA. For the CDR3, the DNA is TGTGCCAGCAGCTTAGAAGGGCTAATTGGGGTAGATACGCAGTATTTT. Translation: CASSLEGLIGVDTQYF.

The chain couples TRBV28 to TRBJ2-2; 13 bases match TRBD2. The junction had 5 bases not matched to a gene; V was cut back by 2 bases and J by 5 bases. The CDR3 consists of 17 residues. From germline, CDR1 is MDHEN and CDR2 SYDVKM. CDR3 in amino acids: CASSLTSGRARTGELFF. CDR3 in DNA: TGTGCCAGCAGTTTAACTAGCGGGAGGGCGAGGACCGGGGAGCTGTTTTTT.

The chain couples TRBV7-3 to TRBJ2-3, with 7 bases that match TRBD1. CDR3 length equals 13 residues. After removal of 6 bases from V and 3 bases from J, the junction contained 3 bases not matched to a gene. CDR1 is SGHTA and CDR2 is FQGTGA in the germline V gene. The CDR3 protein is CASRQTGTDTQYF. CDR3 in DNA: TGTGCCAGCAGACAGACAGGGACAGATACGCAGTATTTT.

This chain joins TRBV19 and TRBJ2-1, with 10 bases lining up with TRBD2. The CDR3 totals 15 residues. Germline CDR1 LNHDA, CDR2 SQIVND (reference sequence). The junction had 7 bases not matched to a gene; V was cut back by 3 bases and J by 8 bases. The CDR3 region has the DNA TGTGCCAGTAGTATGTCAGCGGGAGGGCCCCATGAGCAGTTCTTC. Its translation is CASSMSAGGPHEQFF.

The CDR3 region has the DNA TGCGCCAGCAGCTTACAGAACAATGAGCAGTTCTTC. Its protein is CASSLQNNEQFF. The rearrangement uses TRBV5-1 and TRBJ2-1; D unclear. This CDR3 region has 12 residues. Germline CDR1 is SGHRS and CDR2 is YFSETQ. V lost 2 bases and J 5 bases, leaving 5 bases between the germline ends.

The chain carries TRBV19 and TRBJ2-7; 11 bases are a match to TRBD1. This CDR3 is 14 amino acids long. V shed 10 bases, J shed 5 bases, and the junction held 10 bases outside the gene matches. The germline gives CDR1 LNHDA, CDR2 SQIVND (reference sequence). Here the CDR3 reads CATPRGTGGNEQYF. In DNA, the CDR3 is TGTGCCACTCCCAGAGGGACAGGGGGAAACGAGCAGTACTTC.

This rearrangement joins TRBV28 to TRBJ2-1; D not certain. CDR3 length equals 16 residues. V was trimmed by 6 bases and J by 9 bases, leaving 24 bases between them. Germline V CDR1 and CDR2: MDHEN, SYDVKM. CDR3 DNA sequence: TGTGCCAGCAGCCCCCCCCGGCCCTCTGGCCTGGGTGAGCAGTTCTTC. Its translation: CASSPPRPSGLGEQFF.

The genes are TRBV5-1 and TRBJ1-4; no clear D. Germline V gene data show CDR1 as SGHRS and CDR2 as YFSETQ. The length of the CDR3 is 15 residues. V was cut by 5 bases and J by 8 bases, with 19 bases left in between. CDR3 coding DNA: TGCGCCAGCAGTATGGACGTCAGCCCCAGGGAAAAACTGTTTTTT. Protein: CASSMDVSPREKLFF. Combining the CDR3 with reference TRBV5-1 and TRBJ1-4 gives the whole variable domain KAGVTQTPRYLIKTRGQQVTLSCSPISGHRSVSWYQQTPGQGLQFLFEYFSETQRNKGNFPGRFSGRQFSNSRSEMNVSTLELGDSALYLCASSMDVSPREKLFFGSGTQLSVL.

The chain carries TRBV5-4 and TRBJ2-1; maybe TRBD2 (6 bases). The CDR3 extends over 16 amino acids. V was pared by 4 bases and J by 8 bases, with 22 bases between. In germline, CDR1 is SGHNT, CDR2 YYREEE (reference sequence). In DNA form, the CDR3 reads TGTGCCAGCAGCCAGACCGGGAGCGGACTAAACTATGAGCAGTTCTTC. Translating it yields CASSQTGSGLNYEQFF.

The chain employs TRBV7-3 and TRBJ1-5; D may be TRBD1 (6 bases). The CDR3 sequence is 11 residues long. Germline V gene sequence: CDR1 SGHTA, CDR2 FQGTGA. In DNA, the CDR3 is TGTGCAACAGGGCGAGATCAGCCCCAGCATTTT. Amino acids: CATGRDQPQHF.

The chain recombines TRBV7-2 with TRBJ2-7; 10 bases are shared with TRBD1. Germline lookup yields CDR1 SGHTA and CDR2 FQGNSA. The V and J ends lost 5 bases and 9 bases, in that order; junction bases with no gene match: 13. The CDR3 runs to 15 residues. DNA for the CDR3: TGTGCCAGCAGCAAACCGCGGGACAGGGGTTCCGGGCAGTACTTC. This translates into CASSKPRDRGSGQYF.

The chain uses TRBV4-1 and TRBJ2-3; TRBD1 matches at 8 bases. Unmatched junction bases numbered 5, after V lost 1 base and J lost 2 bases. The length of the CDR3 is 16 residues. Per germline, CDR1 MGHRA and CDR2 YSYEKL. The CDR3 DNA is TGCGCCAGCAGCCAAGGGACAGGGACCCTCACAGATACGCAGTATTTT. Amino acid sequence: CASSQGTGTLTDTQYF.

The chain joins TRBV5-8 to TRBJ2-1, with 9 bases lining up with TRBD2. Germline values: CDR1 SGHTS, CDR2 YDEGEE. This CDR3 has 15 residues. The V gene end was trimmed by 2 bases and the J gene end by 0 bases; junction bases not matched to a gene: 0. The CDR3 here is CASSFSGSSYNEQFF. The CDR3 coding sequence is TGTGCCAGCAGCTTTAGCGGGAGCTCCTACAATGAGCAGTTCTTC.

The rearrangement joins TRBV30 to TRBJ2-7; D is perhaps TRBD2 (6 bases). This CDR3 is built from 13 residues. Between the trimmed V and J ends, which lost 2 bases and 5 bases, there was a span of 13 bases. The germline CDR1 and CDR2 sequences are GTSNPN and SVGIG (reference sequence). The CDR3, as DNA: TGTGCCTGGAGTATTCAGGGAGGTGACGAGCAGTACTTC. It translates to CAWSIQGGDEQYF.

This clone came up a few times. V usage is TRBV4-3 and J usage is TRBJ1-5; no clear D gene. CDR3 size: 15 residues. Germline CDR1 is LGHNA and CDR2 is YSLEER. V dropped 1 base and J dropped 6 bases, with 13 bases sitting between them. The CDR3 protein is CASSQGQAQGQPQHF. The CDR3 nucleotides are TGCGCCAGCAGCCAAGGCCAGGCTCAAGGTCAGCCCCAGCATTTT.

This chain uses TRBV11-3 with TRBJ2-7, with 12 bases identical to TRBD2. Unmatched junction bases numbered 8, after V lost 5 bases and J lost 0 bases. The CDR3 is 17 residues long. CDR1 is SGHNT, CDR2 YENEEA, per germline. The CDR3, as DNA: TGTGCCAGCAGCCCGGGACTAGCGGGCCGGAGCTCCTACGAGCAGTACTTC. Translation: CASSPGLAGRSSYEQYF.

CDR3 sequence reads: CASSFDIKNTEAFF. In nucleotides, the CDR3 is TGTGCCAGCAGTTTCGACATTAAGAACACTGAAGCTTTCTTT. The V call is TRBV27, the J call TRBJ1-1; no definite D call. The CDR3 spans 14 residues. Germline CDR1 is MNHEY and CDR2 is SMNVEV (reference sequence). V lost 3 bases to trimming and J lost 1 base, with 9 bases between them.

The rearrangement links TRBV4-2 to TRBJ2-4; either TRBD1 or TRBD2 may supply D (5 bases each). The ends were cut back, 4 bases at V and 6 bases at J, with 19 bases in the middle. CDR1 LGHNA and CDR2 YNFKEQ come from the germline V gene. This CDR3 has 16 amino acids. The CDR3 here is CASSLTRDRQRNIQYF. CDR3 nucleotide sequence: TGTGCCAGCAGCCTAACCCGGGACCGGCAGAGAAACATTCAGTACTTC.

This chain links TRBV14 with TRBJ2-2; D gene unclear. Germline V CDR1 and CDR2: SGHDN, FVKESK. V lost 4 bases, J lost 1 base, and 10 bases lay in between. This CDR3 has 15 amino acids. The CDR3 DNA reads TGTGCCAGCAGCCGGTCTCGCGGGAACACCGGGGAGCTGTTTTTT. Translating it yields CASSRSRGNTGELFF.

The chain is built from TRBV5-5 and TRBJ2-7, with D maybe TRBD1 (6 bases). V was cut by 4 bases and J by 6 bases, with 17 bases left in between. The CDR3 has 14 amino acids. Germline V gene sequence: CDR1 SGHKS, CDR2 YYEKEE (reference sequence). DNA for the CDR3: TGTGCCAGCAGCACCCCGACAGGCGTTGGCGAGCAGTACTTC. It translates to CASSTPTGVGEQYF.

A note on this clone: The sample has other DNA sequences that encode this CDR3 too. The rearrangement joins TRBV11-3 to TRBJ2-1, with D unclear. The germline V and J ends were trimmed by 5 bases and 1 base, with 3 bases remaining between them. Germline lookup yields CDR1 SGHNT and CDR2 YENEEA. The CDR3 contains 12 residues. The CDR3 spells CASSLSYNEQFF. CDR3 coding DNA: TGTGCCAGCAGCCTGTCCTACAATGAGCAGTTCTTC. Drawing the rest from reference TRBV11-3 and TRBJ2-1, the complete variable domain is EAGVVQSPRYKIIEKKQPVAFWCNPISGHNTLYWYLQNLGQGPELLIRYENEEAVDDSQLPKDRFSAERLKGVDSTLKIQPAELGDSAVYLCASSLSYNEQFFGPGTRLTVL.